Following are 19 T cell receptor beta chains from one sample sequenced in a study of blood T cell repertoires in COVID-19. Some clones are missing from TCRdb's copy, which holds only in-frame ones; the method was immunoSEQ multiplex PCR. The sample contains about 330,000 clones, roughly 90% of which appear only once. Sequenced sample: PBMCs or T cells enriched from blood (not recorded which). The receptors shown here come from a woman between 25 and 40 years old who had recovered from COVID-19.

The chain employs TRBV7-2 and TRBJ1-2; D is ambiguous. V was pared by 3 bases and J by 6 bases, with 11 bases between. Germline V gives CDR1 SGHTA, CDR2 FQGNSA. The CDR3 is 13 residues long. The CDR3 reads CASSLSRGNGYTF. Here the CDR3 DNA reads TGTGCCAGCAGCTTGTCTCGCGGAAATGGCTACACCTTC.

The V call is TRBV5-1, the J call TRBJ2-7, with 11 bases that match TRBD2. Germline V gene sequence: CDR1 SGHRS, CDR2 YFSETQ. The CDR3 extends over 15 amino acids. J was trimmed by 5 bases and V by 3 bases; bases with no gene match: 7. The CDR3, as DNA: TGCGCCAGCAGCTATCAGACTAGCGGGGTCAACGAGCAGTACTTC. It yields the protein CASSYQTSGVNEQYF.

The chain links TRBV2 to TRBJ1-5; 8 positions agree with TRBD1. The CDR3 contains 14 residues. Germline CDR1 reads SNHLY; CDR2 reads FYNNEI. V lost 5 bases and J lost 3; bases outside the gene matches: 3. CDR3 protein: CASSLDRVNQPQHF. In DNA, the CDR3 is TGTGCCAGCAGTCTGGACAGGGTCAATCAGCCCCAGCATTTT.

This clone was counted a single time. This specimen includes other DNA sequences encoding the same CDR3. The rearrangement joins TRBV29-1 to TRBJ1-1; a weak D match, TRBD1 (5 bases). The germline CDR1 and CDR2 sequences are SQVTM and ANQGSEA. This CDR3 has 13 residues. The germline V and J ends were trimmed by 3 bases and 0 bases, with 8 bases remaining between them. CDR3 sequence (DNA): TGCAGCGTTGAGGGGCAGATGAACACTGAAGCTTTCTTT. This encodes CSVEGQMNTEAFF.

The CDR3 region is CASSFGTDRMRNIQYF. Written as DNA, the CDR3 is TGTGCCAGCAGCTTCGGGACAGACCGAATGAGGAACATTCAGTACTTC. The chain has TRBV7-9 and TRBJ2-4; 7 positions agree with TRBD1. The V gene end was trimmed by 3 bases and the J gene end by 7 bases; junction bases not matched to a gene: 12. The germline V gene encodes CDR1 SEHNR and CDR2 FQNEAQ (reference sequence). The CDR3 contains 16 residues.

This sequence joins TRBV21-1 and TRBJ2-1; the table calls TRBD2, which could not be checked here. TRBV21-1 is reported as a pseudogene. The CDR3 is 18 amino acids. This CDR3 reads CASSRKGGTSGRNNEQFF. CDR3 coding DNA: TGTGCCAGCAGCCGAAAAGGGGGGACTAGCGGGAGGAACAATGAGCAGTTCTTC.

The rearrangement uses TRBV24-1 and TRBJ2-5; no reliable D call. The CDR3 totals 13 residues. The germline V gene has CDR1 KGHDR and CDR2 SFDVKD. V was clipped by 3 bases and J by 5 bases, with 9 bases between them. CDR3 DNA: TGTGCCACCAGTGATGGAAGCAGGGAGACCCAGTACTTC. Protein product: CATSDGSRETQYF.

The V and J genes are TRBV6-1 and TRBJ1-4; D gene ambiguous. Germline lookup yields CDR1 MNHNS and CDR2 SASEGT. V lost 0 bases to trimming and J lost 8 bases, with 10 bases between them. This CDR3 spans 14 amino acids. The CDR3 region is CASSEATGWEKLFF. In DNA form, the CDR3 reads TGTGCCAGCAGTGAAGCGACGGGGTGGGAAAAACTGTTTTTT.

The V and J genes are TRBV19 and TRBJ1-2; a possible D gene is TRBD1 (5 bases). The germline CDR1 and CDR2 sequences are LNHDA and SQIVND (reference sequence). V shed 6 bases and J shed 5 bases, with 13 bases lying between them. There are 13 residues in the CDR3. As DNA, the CDR3 is TGTGCCAGTAGCTCGGGACTGAATTATGGCTACACCTTC. Translating gives CASSSGLNYGYTF.

The chain recombines TRBV6-5 with TRBJ1-4; no firm D call. V was pared by 3 bases and J by 1 base, with 6 bases between. The CDR3 is 14 amino acids. Germline V gene sequence: CDR1 MNHEY, CDR2 SVGAGI. In DNA, the CDR3 is TGTGCCAGCAGTTATGGAGAAACTAATGAAAAACTGTTTTTT. Its protein product is CASSYGETNEKLFF.

The chain is built from TRBV7-9 and TRBJ2-1; no reliable D call. The CDR3 consists of 13 residues. The V end lost 4 bases, the J end lost 4 bases, and 8 bases lay between the germline ends. Germline V gene data show CDR1 as SEHNR and CDR2 as FQNEAQ (reference sequence). The CDR3, as DNA: TGTGCCAGCAGCTCCGACTTGTACAATGAGCAGTTCTTC. It translates to CASSSDLYNEQFF.

About this clone: The junction departs from germline at one end; a sequencing error may be responsible. The rearrangement links TRBV7-7 to TRBJ1-6; D may be TRBD1 (5 bases). The CDR3 contains 17 residues. Germline V lookup: CDR1 SSHAT, CDR2 FNYEAQ (reference sequence). The CDR3 DNA reads as TGTGCTAGCAGCCCGCTTGTATCAGGGTCGGTTGAATCACCCCTCCACTTT. It is translated as CASSPLVSGSVESPLHF.

For the CDR3, the DNA is TGTGCCAGCAGACAGGGTGACGGCTACACCTTC. This sequence encodes CASRQGDGYTF. The genes are TRBV3-1 (or the pseudogene TRBV3-2) and TRBJ1-2; D might be TRBD1 (6 bases). Per germline, CDR1 LGHDT and CDR2 YNNKEL (reference sequence). This CDR3 spans 11 amino acids. Trimming stripped 6 bases from V and 8 bases from J, with 10 bases between.

The chain recombines TRBV5-6 with TRBJ1-2; 8 positions match TRBD1. The V gene's germline CDR1 is SGHDT and CDR2 YYEEEE. Trimming removed 4 bases from V and 4 bases from J; junction bases left unmatched: 18. There are 18 residues in the CDR3. The CDR3 DNA sequence: TGTGCCAGCAGCCCCACCGCAGGGGGCGCGGTCCTTGGCTATGGCTACACCTTC. Protein sequence: CASSPTAGGAVLGYGYTF.

The genes are TRBV7-9 and TRBJ2-4, with a weak D call TRBD1 (6 bases). V shed 5 bases and J shed 0 bases, with 11 bases lying between them. The germline V gene encodes CDR1 SEHNR and CDR2 FQNEAQ (reference sequence). The length of the CDR3 is 15 residues. The CDR3 here is CASSPDRLAKNIQYF. DNA of the CDR3: TGTGCCAGCAGCCCCGACAGGCTAGCCAAAAACATTCAGTACTTC.

The rearrangement links TRBV4-3 to TRBJ2-1; 8 positions agree with TRBD1. The CDR3 length is 15 residues. From germline, CDR1 is LGHNA and CDR2 YSLEER. Unmatched junction bases numbered 8, after V lost 2 bases and J lost 8 bases. The CDR3 region is CASSQTTGALDEQFF. The CDR3 DNA is TGCGCCAGCAGCCAAACGACAGGGGCGCTGGATGAGCAGTTCTTC.

As DNA, the CDR3 is TGCAGCGTTGGAAGCGGGAGGGCCGGCGGGGAGCTGTTTTTT. This encodes CSVGSGRAGGELFF. V usage is TRBV29-1 and J usage is TRBJ2-2; 10 bases match TRBD2. This CDR3 spans 14 amino acids. Germline values: CDR1 SQVTM, CDR2 ANQGSEA. Losses at the gene ends were 4 bases for V and 7 bases for J; bases not matched to a gene: 6.

The genes are TRBV11-2 and TRBJ2-1, with 8 bases fitting TRBD2. J lost 4 bases, V lost 1 base, and 6 bases had no gene match. CDR1 and CDR2 from the germline V gene are SGHAT and FQNNGV. CDR3 length: 16 residues. CDR3 loop: CASSLAALAEYNEQFF. DNA for the CDR3: TGTGCCAGCAGCTTAGCTGCACTAGCGGAGTACAATGAGCAGTTCTTC.

The rearrangement links TRBV6-1 to TRBJ1-5, with D uncertain. This CDR3 contains 13 residues. V was pared by 7 bases and J by 0 bases, with 7 bases between. Germline lookup yields CDR1 MNHNS and CDR2 SASEGT. The CDR3 reads CASTGDSNQPQHF. The CDR3 bases are TGTGCCAGCACCGGGGATAGCAATCAGCCCCAGCATTTT.